The 9 T cell receptor beta chains below were found in one sample sequenced in a study of blood T cells in healthy people across ages (dated by TCRdb to between 2015 and 2016). Library method: 5' RACE. The sample was run on an Illumina HiSeq 2500. The second PCR ran for about 7 to 11 cycles and used a J-beta primer mix along with a sample-barcoded 5' primer. The public reads were reanalyzed by TCRdb: fastp trimming at Q25, MiXCR alignment, in-frame beta chains only. Identical CDR3 protein sequences are pooled into one entry, listed with their most common genes and DNA. Present in this sample are approximately 700,000 distinct CDR3 sequences, about 30% of which were seen just once. The top ten hold approximately 15% of the sample. Input material: blood. The source is a woman of 80 years or more in good health. Donor details come from another sample of the same person, matched by shared clones.

This clonotype was seen only a few times. This rearrangement joins TRBV6-2 or TRBV6-3 to TRBJ1-1; 7 nucleotides line up with TRBD1. This CDR3 has 12 residues. V shed 4 bases, J shed 7 bases, and the junction held 3 bases outside the gene matches. Germline assignment: CDR1 MNHEY and CDR2 SVGEGT. CDR3 sequence (DNA): TGTGCCAGCAGTTTGACAGGGATTGAAGCTTTCTTT. It encodes CASSLTGIEAFF.

This clonotype was detected a few times. V gene TRBV7-2 combines with J gene TRBJ2-1, with D perhaps matching TRBD1 or TRBD2 (9 bases each). The assigned J gene may be wrong: the sequence end matches TRBJ2-7 better. Germline V gives CDR1 SGHTA, CDR2 FQGNSA. The CDR3 totals 16 residues. As DNA, the CDR3 is TGTGCCAGCAGCTACAGGGGGCGGGGGGGATACAATGAGCAGTACTTC. Its protein is CASSYRGRGGYNEQYF.

This clonotype appeared many times. This chain connects TRBV7-6 to TRBJ2-1; possibly TRBD2 for D (7 bases). The germline V gene has CDR1 SGHVS and CDR2 FNYEAQ. With 0 bases removed from V and 6 bases from J, the gap between germline ends came to 18 bases. This CDR3 region has 17 residues. The CDR3 DNA sequence: TGTGCCAGCAGCTTAGCGGGGGGGCCCCGATCGCCCAATGAGCAGTTCTTC. The encoded protein is CASSLAGGPRSPNEQFF. The full variable domain, with the rest looked up from reference TRBV7-6 and TRBJ2-1, is GAGVSQSPRYKVTKRGQDVALRCDPISGHVSLYWYRQALGQGPEFLTYFNYEAQQDKSGLPNDRFSAERPEGSISTLTIQRTEQRDSAMYRCASSLAGGPRSPNEQFFGPGTRLTVL.

The sample holds many counts of this clonotype. A clone one base away is much larger, so this may be a read error. CDR3 coding DNA: TGTGCCAGCACTAGCGGGGGGTTGTGTTACGAGCAGTACTTC. Translated, it gives CASTSGGLCYEQYF. The chain couples TRBV12-3 or TRBV12-4 to TRBJ2-7, with 11 bases lining up with TRBD2. This CDR3 is 14 amino acids long. J lost 4 bases, V lost 7 bases, and 6 bases had no gene match.

The table lists this clonotype with many counts. The chain has TRBV29-1 and TRBJ2-4, with TRBD1 as a possible D gene (5 bases). The germline V gene encodes CDR1 SQVTM and CDR2 ANQGSEA. V lost 0 bases and J 9 bases, leaving 15 bases between the germline ends. This CDR3 has 14 residues. CDR3 DNA: TGCAGCGTTGAAGATCCTAGGGGCGGAAGCATTCAGTACTTC. Translating gives CSVEDPRGGSIQYF.

The chain couples TRBV11-1 to TRBJ1-1; the D is unclear. Germline CDR1 is SGHAT and CDR2 is FQDESV (reference sequence). The CDR3 loop spans 13 amino acids. The ends were cut back, 2 bases at V and 7 bases at J, with 11 bases in the middle. DNA for the CDR3: TGTGCCAGCAGCTTAAGTTGGTCCAGTGAAGCTTTCTTT. Amino acids: CASSLSWSSEAFF.

The chain uses TRBV12-3 or TRBV12-4 and TRBJ1-5, with D unclear. Trimming shortened V by 6 bases and J by 3 bases, and 15 bases separated the two germline ends. The CDR3 has 15 residues. The CDR3 DNA is TGTGCCAGCAGAATGAACGGAGGAACCAATCAGCCCCAGCATTTT. This translates into CASRMNGGTNQPQHF.

This clonotype has at least ten counts. The chain links TRBV3-1 to TRBJ1-1; D unclear. The CDR3 consists of 11 residues. The germline CDR1 and CDR2 sequences are LGHDT and YNNKEL (reference sequence). V lost 1 base and J 8 bases, leaving 5 bases between the germline ends. Here the CDR3 reads CASSQGLEAFF. Here the CDR3 DNA reads TGTGCCAGCAGCCAAGGCCTGGAAGCTTTCTTT.

This clonotype was picked up many times. The chain employs TRBV5-1 and TRBJ2-6; tentative D call: TRBD1 (5 bases). Between the trimmed V and J ends, which lost 0 bases and 1 base, there was a span of 20 bases. CDR1 and CDR2 (germline): SGHRS, YFSETQ. The CDR3 consists of 20 residues. The CDR3 protein is CASSLALQAVSLSGANVLTF. For the CDR3, the DNA is TGCGCCAGCAGCTTGGCCTTACAGGCTGTATCCCTGTCTGGGGCCAACGTCCTGACTTTC.